These 10 T cell receptor beta chains were all obtained from the same sample, sequenced in a study of cytomegalovirus exposure and HLA in healthy donors. The PCR was carried out with 60 Vbeta primers and 13 Jbeta primers. Here immunoSEQ multiplex PCR was the method, and the copy in TCRdb shows in-frame clones only, minus some. The sample holds approximately 190,000 clones; about 70% are singletons and the top ten take about 3%. Sequenced sample: PBMCs. The receptors come from a man aged 40-49 years in good health and CMV-seropositive.

This chain connects TRBV5-1 to TRBJ2-2; tentative D call: TRBD2 (5 bases). Per the germline V gene, CDR1 is SGHRS and CDR2 is YFSETQ. With 4 bases removed from V and 1 base from J, the gap between germline ends came to 8 bases. This CDR3 contains 14 residues. Here the CDR3 reads CASSPGLNTGELFF. In DNA form, the CDR3 reads TGCGCCAGCAGCCCCGGACTGAACACCGGGGAGCTGTTTTTT.

J is TRBJ2-2 and V is TRBV27, with D perhaps TRBD1 (5 bases). Germline loops: CDR1 MNHEY, CDR2 SMNVEV (reference sequence). CDR3 size: 14 residues. V was pared by 6 bases and J by 6 bases, with 14 bases between. The CDR3 loop is CASRLGRGAGELFF. CDR3 in DNA: TGTGCCAGCAGACTTGGAAGGGGCGCCGGGGAGCTGTTTTTT.

V usage is TRBV4-1 and J usage is TRBJ2-3; D call uncertain. This CDR3 is 16 amino acids long. Germline-derived CDR1 and CDR2 are MGHRA and YSYEKL. The ends were cut back, 0 bases at V and 4 bases at J, with 14 bases in the middle. CDR3 nucleotides: TGCGCCAGCAGCCAAGAAGCGCGCCAGCCGGCAGATACGCAGTATTTT. Encoded protein: CASSQEARQPADTQYF.

The V call is TRBV28, the J call TRBJ2-3; 7 bases are shared with TRBD1. CDR1 is MDHEN and CDR2 is SYDVKM in the germline V gene. V was pared by 6 bases and J by 4 bases, with 4 bases of the junction left unmatched. The CDR3 extends over 13 amino acids. In nucleotides, the CDR3 is TGTGCCAGCAGCTCAAGGGGGCCAGATACGCAGTATTTT. Its protein is CASSSRGPDTQYF.

This clone was found once. V and J are TRBV28 and TRBJ1-1; TRBD1 agrees at 7 bases. The CDR3 sequence is 14 residues long. Germline V gives CDR1 MDHEN, CDR2 SYDVKM. V gave up 5 bases and J gave up 4 bases; unmatched junction bases: 7. The CDR3 is CASSTRDRRTEAFF. For the CDR3, the DNA is TGTGCCAGCAGTACCCGGGACAGACGCACTGAAGCTTTCTTT.

The V gene is TRBV4-1, the J gene TRBJ1-2; perhaps TRBD1 as D (5 bases). CDR3 length equals 13 residues. The V end lost 1 base, the J end lost 8 bases, and 11 bases lay between the germline ends. The germline gives CDR1 MGHRA, CDR2 YSYEKL. For the CDR3, the DNA is TGCGCCAGCAGCCAAGGTGGGGCGCGGGGCTACACCTTC. Protein: CASSQGGARGYTF.

This rearrangement joins TRBV6-1 to TRBJ2-7, with 7 bases identical to TRBD1. With 6 bases clipped from V and 4 bases from J, the junction kept 3 bases outside the gene matches. Germline values: CDR1 MNHNS, CDR2 SASEGT. CDR3 size: 12 residues. The CDR3 sequence is CASSGRGYEQYF. The CDR3 region has the DNA TGTGCCAGCAGCGGCAGGGGGTACGAGCAGTACTTC.

CDR3 loop: CASSMTVSQNTGELFF. The CDR3 nucleotides read TGTGCCAGCAGCATGACAGTATCCCAGAACACCGGGGAGCTGTTTTTT. The V call is TRBV5-5, the J call TRBJ2-2; a possible D gene is TRBD1 (5 bases). This CDR3 region has 16 residues. CDR1 SGHKS and CDR2 YYEKEE come from the germline V gene (reference sequence). Trimming left V 4 bases short and J 1 base short, with 14 bases between.

The chain carries TRBV2 and TRBJ2-4; possibly TRBD2 for D (5 bases). Germline V gene sequence: CDR1 SNHLY, CDR2 FYNNEI. This CDR3 region has 15 residues. V lost 1 base and J lost 3, with 10 bases in between. CDR3 amino acids: CASSEEGRGKNIQYF. CDR3 DNA: TGTGCCAGCAGTGAAGAAGGGAGAGGCAAAAACATTCAGTACTTC.

The CDR3 bases are TGTGCCACCACCCAAGACAGGGTCTCAGAGACCCAGTACTTC. Residues: CATTQDRVSETQYF. The rearrangement links TRBV15 to TRBJ2-5; 7 positions match TRBD1. CDR3 length equals 14 residues. Trimming took 7 bases from V and 4 from J; bases not matched to a gene: 9. CDR1 and CDR2 (germline): LNHNV, YYDKDF (reference sequence).